The 18 T cell receptor beta chains below all came from one sample that was sequenced in a study of Graves' ophthalmopathy and Graves' hyperthyroidism. As the template, RNA transcripts were used to amplify TCR beta CDR3 regions. HTBI-primed first-round RT-PCR preceded second-round multiplex PCR. TCRdb processed the multiplex PCR reads anew with MiXCR; each CDR3 protein has one entry. Seen here are about 500,000 distinct CDR3 sequences, over 13% observed once, and the top ten hold approximately 9.8%. Source material: blood. Receptors were obtained from a woman in her thirties with Graves' ophthalmopathy.

This clonotype was detected ten times or more. The V and J genes are TRBV27 and TRBJ1-1, with TRBD1 matching 8 bases. The CDR3 has 12 amino acids. The trim removed 8 bases at V and 5 bases at J, leaving 4 bases unmatched. In germline, CDR1 is MNHEY, CDR2 SMNVEV (reference sequence). The CDR3 region is CASGTGGTEAFF. In DNA form, the CDR3 reads TGTGCCAGCGGTACAGGGGGAACTGAAGCTTTCTTT.

The J gene is TRBJ1-1, the V gene TRBV5-1, with D possibly TRBD1 on 5 matching bases. Germline V gene data show CDR1 as SGHRS and CDR2 as YFSETQ. Trimming took off 2 bases at V and 2 bases at J, with 10 bases between the two ends. The CDR3 length is 14 residues. CDR3 in DNA: TGCGCCAGCAGCTTCTTGGGGGTTAACACTGAAGCTTTCTTT. Amino acids: CASSFLGVNTEAFF.

The CDR3 region has the DNA TGTGCCAGCAGTTACGACGGCGGGAGCGACGAGCAGTACTTC. Amino acid sequence: CASSYDGGSDEQYF. V and J are TRBV6-5 and TRBJ2-7; 7 bases are a match to TRBD2. The length of the CDR3 is 14 residues. V lost 2 bases to trimming and J lost 5 bases; unmatched junction nucleotides: 6. Germline V lookup: CDR1 MNHEY, CDR2 SVGAGI.

The table lists this clonotype with many counts. This chain links TRBV4-2 with TRBJ2-2; D assignment may be TRBD1 or TRBD2 (5 bases each). CDR3 size: 16 residues. The V gene's germline CDR1 is LGHNA and CDR2 YNFKEQ. Trimming cost V 6 bases and J 0 bases, with 14 bases left between them. This CDR3 is CASRPSGRANTGELFF. The CDR3 DNA is TGTGCCAGCAGACCTTCGGGACGAGCGAACACCGGGGAGCTGTTTTTT.

In this sample, this clonotype turned up once. This chain links TRBV6-1 with TRBJ1-1; maybe TRBD1 (6 bases). The CDR3 runs 16 residues. Trimming pared 7 bases from V and 4 bases from J, leaving 22 bases between. Germline CDR1 is MNHNS and CDR2 is SASEGT. CDR3: CASTGGLRTGFTEAFF. CDR3 DNA: TGTGCCAGCACGGGGGGCCTCCGCACAGGCTTCACTGAAGCTTTCTTT.

The gene calls are TRBV20-1 and TRBJ1-1; D unclear. Per the germline V gene, CDR1 is DFQATT and CDR2 is SNEGSKA (reference sequence). Trimming left V 7 bases short and J 3 bases short, with 9 bases between. This CDR3 comprises 11 residues. For the CDR3, the DNA is TGCAGTGTTAGGGTTGACACTGAAGCTTTCTTT. It is translated as CSVRVDTEAFF.

As for this clonotype: A much larger clone differs by one base, so this may be a read error. As the CDR3 is not closed by the conserved phenylalanine or tryptophan, this likely results from a read error. The V gene is TRBV6-1, the J gene TRBJ2-7, with D perhaps matching TRBD2 (7 bases). V lost 10 bases to trimming and J lost 6 bases, with 13 bases between them. There are 11 residues in the CDR3. Germline V gene data show CDR1 as MNHNS and CDR2 as SASEGT. CDR3 bases: TGTGCCACCCGGGGGGCGGGCGAGCAGTACCTC. Its translation is CATRGAGEQYL.

This clonotype was counted ten times or more. The chain links TRBV29-1 to TRBJ1-5; D call uncertain. Germline assignment: CDR1 SQVTM and CDR2 ANQGSEA. V was cut by 4 bases and J by 2 bases, with 6 bases left in between. This CDR3 region has 12 residues. The CDR3 spells CSVGIGNQPQHF. Here the CDR3 DNA reads TGCAGCGTTGGGATAGGCAATCAGCCCCAGCATTTT.

In its sample, this clonotype was seen many times. The V call is TRBV6-5, the J call TRBJ1-6; possibly TRBD1 for D (5 bases). V lost 5 bases and J 7 bases, leaving 12 bases between the germline ends. CDR1 MNHEY and CDR2 SVGAGI come from the germline V gene. This CDR3 spans 14 amino acids. CDR3 region: CASSTDSLNSPLHF. The DNA of the CDR3 is TGTGCCAGCAGTACCGACAGCCTGAATTCACCCCTCCACTTT.

The gene calls are TRBV9 and TRBJ2-7, with D perhaps matching TRBD1 (5 bases). V lost 3 bases and J lost 7, with 17 bases in between. In germline, CDR1 is SGDLS, CDR2 YYNGEE. The length of the CDR3 is 14 residues. The CDR3 reads CASSGPTENEEQYF. The CDR3 coding sequence is TGTGCCAGCAGCGGCCCGACAGAAAACGAGGAGCAGTACTTC.

About this clonotype itself: Since a much larger clone is just one base distant, this may be a read error. V and J are TRBV6-5 and TRBJ1-2, with D possibly matching TRBD1 (6 bases). The germline V gene has CDR1 MNHEY and CDR2 SVGAGI. This CDR3 comprises 12 residues. CDR3 sequence: CSSSSTGSGYTF. CDR3 coding DNA: TGTTCCAGCAGTTCGACAGGATCGGGCTACACCTTC.

Regarding this clonotype: A read error may explain this, as a much larger clone is one base away. This chain uses TRBV28 with TRBJ2-7; D perhaps matches TRBD2 (5 bases). There are 13 residues in the CDR3. Per the germline V gene, CDR1 is MDHEN and CDR2 is SYDVKM. The CDR3 is CASSLRRTYEQCF. The CDR3 DNA sequence: TGTGCCAGCAGTTTAAGGAGGACCTACGAGCAGTGCTTC.

This clonotype has a count of ten or more. The chain employs TRBV6-5 and TRBJ2-7; 14 bases map to TRBD2. The ends lost 6 bases at V and 7 bases at J; junction bases unmatched: 8. The CDR3 covers 15 residues. CDR1 MNHEY and CDR2 SVGAGI come from the germline V gene. The CDR3 DNA sequence: TGTGCCAGCAGCCTTAGACTAGCGGGAGGGCGAGAGCAGTACTTC. Translating gives CASSLRLAGGREQYF.

This clonotype was seen ten or more times. This rearrangement joins TRBV28 to TRBJ2-2; tentative D call: TRBD2 (6 bases). In germline, CDR1 is MDHEN, CDR2 SYDVKM. The CDR3 covers 16 residues. The V end lost 3 bases, the J end lost 0 bases, and 11 bases lay between the germline ends. This chain's CDR3 is CASSFEGGANTGELFF. CDR3 DNA: TGTGCCAGCAGTTTCGAAGGCGGGGCGAACACCGGGGAGCTGTTTTTT.

Of note for this clonotype: Being one base from a much bigger clone, this may be a read error. Lacking the conserved final phenylalanine or tryptophan, this CDR3 likely reflects a read error. The rearrangement links TRBV2 to TRBJ1-1, with unresolved D. V was cut by 6 bases and J by 5 bases, with 13 bases left in between. The CDR3 has 13 residues. Germline CDR1 SNHLY, CDR2 FYNNEI. The chain's CDR3 is CASSQYSYTEAFS. The CDR3 DNA sequence: TGTGCCAGCAGCCAGTACAGTTATACTGAAGCTTTCTCT.

This rearrangement joins TRBV11-2 to TRBJ1-1; TRBD1 agrees at 7 bases. Germline-derived CDR1 and CDR2 are SGHAT and FQNNGV. The CDR3 totals 15 residues. V lost 5 bases to trimming and J lost 6 bases; unmatched junction nucleotides: 12. CDR3 protein: CASSLVDRVGAEAFF. CDR3 nucleotides: TGTGCCAGCAGCCTAGTAGACAGGGTCGGGGCTGAAGCTTTCTTT.

This clonotype was observed many times. The chain joins TRBV6-5 to TRBJ2-7, with D hard to call. The CDR3 is 13 amino acids. CDR1 is MNHEY and CDR2 is SVGAGI in the germline V gene. V lost 0 bases and J lost 7, with 10 bases in between. CDR3 residues: CASSYSMKGEQYF. The CDR3 nucleotides are TGTGCCAGCAGTTACTCGATGAAGGGTGAGCAGTACTTC.

Comment on this clonotype: It is likely a read error, because the conserved phenylalanine at the end of the CDR3 is missing. The V and J genes are TRBV28 and TRBJ2-3; D gene ambiguous. Trimming left V 3 bases short and J 8 bases short, with 9 bases between. CDR1 and CDR2 from the germline V gene are MDHEN and SYDVKM. The CDR3 extends over 12 amino acids. This chain's CDR3 is CASSLGVGTQYC. The CDR3 region has the DNA TGTGCCAGCAGTTTGGGTGTCGGTACGCAGTATTGT.